What follows are 8 T cell receptor beta chains derived from one specimen sequenced in a study of cytomegalovirus exposure and HLA in healthy donors. The PCR had 60 Vbeta and 13 Jbeta primers. Assay: immunoSEQ multiplex PCR; the TCRdb copy retains only in-frame clones and omits some. The table has over 60,000 clones, 75% seen once. Material for sequencing was PBMCs. These receptors came from a man in his 70s in good health and CMV-seronegative.

The rearrangement uses TRBV19 and TRBJ2-3, with D perhaps matching TRBD1 (6 bases). The ends were cut back, 3 bases at V and 2 bases at J, with 18 bases in the middle. CDR1 is LNHDA, CDR2 SQIVND, per germline (reference sequence). The CDR3 has 17 residues. The DNA for the CDR3 is TGTGCCAGTAGTATGATGGGTGGGGCAGGGGCCACAGATACGCAGTATTTT. This encodes CASSMMGGAGATDTQYF. The whole variable domain, remainder taken from reference TRBV19 and TRBJ2-3, is DGGITQSPKYLFRKEGQNVTLSCEQNLNHDAMYWYRQDPGQGLRLIYYSQIVNDFQKGDIAEGYSVSREKKESFPLTVTSAQKNPTAFYLCASSMMGGAGATDTQYFGPGTRLTVL.

The chain uses TRBV6-5 and TRBJ2-3; 10 positions agree with TRBD2. With V trimmed by 5 bases and J by 1 base, 3 bases remained unmatched. Germline-derived CDR1 and CDR2 are MNHEY and SVGAGI. This CDR3 has 15 residues. CDR3 DNA: TGTGCCAGCAGTACCGGGACTAGCGGCACAGATACGCAGTATTTT. Translated: CASSTGTSGTDTQYF.

The gene calls are TRBV9 and TRBJ2-5; TRBD1 agrees at 10 bases. The germline CDR1 and CDR2 sequences are SGDLS and YYNGEE. CDR3 length equals 15 residues. The trim removed 4 bases at V and 5 bases at J, leaving 8 bases unmatched. CDR3 residues: CASSPRTGGGETQYF. The CDR3 DNA is TGTGCCAGCAGCCCCCGGACAGGGGGTGGGGAGACCCAGTACTTC. Variable domain in full (rest from reference TRBV9 and TRBJ2-5): DSGVTQTPKHLITATGQRVTLRCSPRSGDLSVYWYQQSLDQGLQFLIQYYNGEERAKGNILERFSAQQFPDLHSELNLSSLELGDSALYFCASSPRTGGGETQYFGPGTRLLVL.

This chain links TRBV18 with TRBJ2-5, with TRBD1 identical over 8 bases. From germline, CDR1 is KGHSH and CDR2 LQKENI. After removal of 0 bases from V and 3 bases from J, the junction contained 0 bases not matched to a gene. This CDR3 has 14 amino acids. In nucleotides, the CDR3 is TGTGCCAGCTCACCACCGACAGGGGAAGAGACCCAGTACTTC. It encodes CASSPPTGEETQYF.

The chain joins TRBV6-5 to TRBJ1-2, with a weak D call TRBD1 (6 bases). This CDR3 is 14 amino acids long. The germline V and J ends were trimmed by 1 base and 4 bases, with 10 bases remaining between them. Germline lookup yields CDR1 MNHEY and CDR2 SVGAGI. The CDR3 DNA is TGTGCCAGCAGTTACTGGGGGCTGGGCTATGGCTACACCTTC. This codes for CASSYWGLGYGYTF.

The chain employs TRBV6-1 and TRBJ1-2; D is perhaps TRBD1 (6 bases). The germline V and J ends were trimmed by 0 bases and 2 bases, with 16 bases remaining between them. The CDR3 spans 17 residues. CDR1 is MNHNS, CDR2 SASEGT, per germline. Written as DNA, the CDR3 is TGTGCCAGCAGTGAAGCGGCCCTACCTGGGGGCAACTATGGCTACACCTTC. The encoded protein is CASSEAALPGGNYGYTF.

A single count supports this clone. The gene calls are TRBV14 and TRBJ2-5; D gene uncertain. The CDR3 is made up of 14 amino acids. The V end lost 1 base, the J end lost 5 bases, and 11 bases lay between the germline ends. The V gene's germline CDR1 is SGHDN and CDR2 FVKESK. CDR3 coding DNA: TGTGCCAGCAGCCAAGCACCCCCCGGGGAGACCCAGTACTTC. This encodes CASSQAPPGETQYF.

Only one count was recorded for this clone. This chain joins TRBV4-3 and TRBJ1-6; TRBD1 aligns across 12 bases. The germline gives CDR1 LGHNA, CDR2 YSLEER. V trimming: 3 bases; J trimming: 8 bases; junction bases outside the gene matches: 8. The CDR3 is 17 residues long. The CDR3 sequence is CASSQTGTGGSYSPLHF. DNA of the CDR3: TGCGCCAGCAGCCAGACCGGGACAGGGGGCAGTTATTCACCCCTCCACTTT.